This TCR beta chain was captured in a study of neoadjuvant anti-PD-1 for oral cavity cancer. Study-wide background: Around day 43, patients without progression received a fourth nivolumab dose before surgery.

Whole-study results and caveats: Higher pretreatment Treg/Th17 ratios tracked higher pretreatment blood clonality.

This clone was seen just once. Antigen specificity is unknown. The time point was: after neoadjuvant nivolumab, at surgical resection. Sequenced by immunoSEQ multiplex PCR; TCRdb stores in-frame clones only, minus some. The sample consists of 55,000 to 75,000 clones, 70% to 90% of them appearing once. Trimming took off 4 bases at V and 9 bases at J, with 13 bases between the two ends. This CDR3 comprises 12 residues. Germline V gene data show CDR1 as SQVTM and CDR2 as ANQGSEA. This chain connects TRBV29-1 to TRBJ1-5, with D uncertain. The material sequenced was PBMCs, taken after nivolumab (anti-PD-1) treatment. The sequence was collected from a person between 35 and 79 years old with oral cavity squamous cell carcinoma. The chain's CDR3 is CSVGNEGGPQHF. The CDR3 DNA is TGCAGCGTTGGCAATGAAGGTGGGCCCCAGCATTTT.